One sample yielded the 19 T cell receptor beta chains listed below, sequenced in a study of T cell repertoires in cytomegalovirus infection. Antigen specificity for these receptors is unknown. TCRdb reanalysed the reads using MiXCR and keeps one entry per CDR3 protein. Of approximately 990,000 distinct CDR3 sequences listed, approximately 30% are singletons. The sequencing here drew on cultured CD8+ T cells from PBMCs, taken from culture after CMV antigen stimulation. All receptors derive from a human donor in good health (CMV status not recorded). Some clones in this sample may be carry-over from other donors' samples.

The chain couples TRBV19 to TRBJ2-7; a possible D gene is TRBD1 (5 bases). V was shortened by 4 bases and J by 2 bases, with 18 bases between the two germline ends. CDR1 and CDR2 from the germline V gene are LNHDA and SQIVND (reference sequence). The CDR3 has 16 residues. The CDR3 coding sequence is TGTGCCAGTAGTACCCTCGACCAGGGTCGAACCTACGAGCAGTACGTC. It translates to CASSTLDQGRTYEQYV.

This clonotype came up many times. The CDR3 is CASSLGGNTDTQYF. For the CDR3, the DNA is TGTGCCAGCAGTCTCGGGGGCAACACAGATACGCAGTATTTT. The chain is built from TRBV12-3 or TRBV12-4 and TRBJ2-3; D may correspond to TRBD1 or TRBD2 (6 bases each). CDR3 length equals 14 residues. Trimming removed 5 bases at V and 2 bases at J, with 11 bases between.

This rearrangement joins TRBV6-2 or TRBV6-3 to TRBJ2-5; D gene uncertain. Germline V lookup: CDR1 MNHEY, CDR2 SVGEGT. The CDR3 is made up of 13 amino acids. V lost 2 bases, J lost 4 bases, and 8 bases lay in between. CDR3 protein: CASSYPSIETQYF. DNA for the CDR3: TGTGCCAGCAGTTACCCATCGATAGAGACCCAGTACTTC.

V gene TRBV27 combines with J gene TRBJ2-5, with D hard to call. Between the trimmed V and J ends, which lost 2 bases and 2 bases, there was a span of 9 bases. Germline V CDR1 and CDR2: MNHEY, SMNVEV (reference sequence). The CDR3 sequence is 14 residues long. The CDR3 bases are TGTGCCAGCAGTTTACGGCCAGTACAAGAGACCCAGTACTTC. Translating it yields CASSLRPVQETQYF.

A few counts support this clonotype. The genes are TRBV27 and TRBJ1-1; 10 nucleotides align to TRBD1. The trim removed 7 bases at V and 4 bases at J, leaving 6 bases unmatched. CDR1 and CDR2 from the germline V gene are MNHEY and SMNVEV (reference sequence). CDR3 length: 14 amino acids. The CDR3 nucleotides read TGTGCCAGCAATGACAGGGGGCGGATCACTGAAGCTTTCTTT. It specifies CASNDRGRITEAFF.

This clonotype was counted many times. This chain joins TRBV24-1 and TRBJ2-5, with unresolved D. Germline V lookup: CDR1 KGHDR, CDR2 SFDVKD. V lost 7 bases and J lost 1, with 6 bases in between. This CDR3 region has 12 residues. The CDR3 is CATSRAQETQYF. DNA for the CDR3: TGTGCCACCAGCCGGGCCCAAGAGACCCAGTACTTC.

This clonotype turned up a few times. The rearrangement joins TRBV4-1 to TRBJ1-1; no clear D gene. Germline CDR1 and CDR2: MGHRA and YSYEKL. Trimming removed 0 bases at V and 0 bases at J, with 11 bases between. CDR3 length equals 16 residues. The CDR3 spells CASSQDSMAMNTEAFF. The DNA of the CDR3 is TGCGCCAGCAGCCAAGATTCCATGGCCATGAACACTGAAGCTTTCTTT.

V gene TRBV6-2 or TRBV6-3 combines with J gene TRBJ2-3, with D perhaps given as TRBD1 or TRBD2 (6 bases each). Germline V gene data show CDR1 as MNHEY and CDR2 as SVGEGT. V was pared by 1 base and J by 1 base, with 9 bases between. The CDR3 is 15 residues long. In nucleotides, the CDR3 is TGTGCCAGCAGTTACTGGGGGGCGGGCACAGATACGCAGTATTTT. The encoded protein is CASSYWGAGTDTQYF.

This clonotype was counted many times. This sequence joins TRBV7-2 and TRBJ2-1; 8 bases align to TRBD1. Germline CDR1 is SGHTA and CDR2 is FQGNSA. Trimming took 4 bases from V and 8 from J; bases not matched to a gene: 13. The CDR3 contains 16 residues. The CDR3 bases are TGTGCCAGCAGCTCTAGCCCCCAGGGGGCGGTGGATGAGCAGTTCTTC. This translates into CASSSSPQGAVDEQFF.

This clonotype was counted only a few times. The V and J genes are TRBV7-8 and TRBJ2-3, with TRBD2 matching 7 bases. This CDR3 contains 18 residues. Germline lookup yields CDR1 SGHVS and CDR2 FQNEAQ. V lost 6 bases to trimming and J lost 4 bases; unmatched junction nucleotides: 19. CDR3 in amino acids: CASSQKAWGGLRPDTQYF. The CDR3 nucleotides are TGTGCCAGCAGTCAAAAAGCGTGGGGGGGACTTCGACCAGATACGCAGTATTTT.

V is TRBV6-6 and J is TRBJ2-2, with a tentative D call TRBD2 (6 bases). CDR3 size: 17 residues. Deletions cut 0 bases from V and 4 bases from J, with 15 bases between. CDR1 and CDR2 from the germline V gene are MNHNY and SVGAGI (reference sequence). The CDR3 DNA follows: TGTGCCAGCAGTTACTCTCGGCAGGACGGGAGCACCGGGGAGCTGTTTTTT. Translation gives CASSYSRQDGSTGELFF.

The chain is built from TRBV6-6 and TRBJ2-5, with a possible D match to TRBD2 (7 bases). Trimming pared 7 bases from V and 1 base from J, leaving 19 bases between. The germline gives CDR1 MNHNY, CDR2 SVGAGI (reference sequence). The CDR3 spans 16 residues. The CDR3 DNA is TGTGCCAGCACCCTACAGGGAGGGCAGTTCCAAGAGACCCAGTACTTC. This translates into CASTLQGGQFQETQYF.

The rearrangement uses TRBV7-9 and TRBJ1-6; no clear D. V was clipped by 0 bases and J by 5 bases, with 11 bases between them. Germline assignment: CDR1 SEHNR and CDR2 FQNEAQ (reference sequence). CDR3 size: 16 residues. CDR3 sequence: CASSLAQGLDNSPLHF. Here the CDR3 DNA reads TGTGCCAGCAGCTTAGCCCAAGGCCTTGATAATTCACCCCTCCACTTT.

The V call is TRBV4-1, the J call TRBJ2-1; 8 nucleotides line up with TRBD1. This CDR3 is built from 16 residues. Germline CDR1 MGHRA, CDR2 YSYEKL. The V and J ends lost 1 base and 0 bases, in that order; junction bases with no gene match: 2. Here the CDR3 DNA reads TGCGCCAGCAGCCAAGGACAGGGGAGCTCCTACAATGAGCAGTTCTTC. Protein sequence: CASSQGQGSSYNEQFF.

A few counts support this clonotype. The chain links TRBV27 to TRBJ2-1; tentative D call: TRBD2 (6 bases). CDR1 MNHEY and CDR2 SMNVEV come from the germline V gene (reference sequence). The CDR3 is 19 residues long. V lost 8 bases and J lost 7, with 33 bases in between. CDR3 amino acids: CASGIPGLAGAGIRNEQFF. The CDR3 DNA reads as TGTGCCAGCGGAATACCGGGGCTAGCCGGCGCGGGGATCAGGAATGAGCAGTTCTTC.

This clonotype has more than one count but fewer than ten. This sequence joins TRBV12-3 or TRBV12-4 and TRBJ1-4; D is unclear. The CDR3 length is 13 residues. V shed 1 base and J shed 17 bases, with 17 bases lying between them. The CDR3 nucleotides are TGTGCCAGCAGTTTAGGTGGAAGGGCCTTCCTTTTTTTT. Translated, it gives CASSLGGRAFLFF.

The sample holds many counts of this clonotype. V gene TRBV7-8 combines with J gene TRBJ2-3; 8 bases are a match to TRBD2. Unmatched junction bases numbered 10, after V lost 7 bases and J lost 4 bases. There are 15 residues in the CDR3. Germline CDR1 is SGHVS and CDR2 is FQNEAQ. CDR3 coding DNA: TGTGCCAGCATGATCCGGGCGGGAGGCGCAGATACGCAGTATTTT. Its translation: CASMIRAGGADTQYF.

Note on this clonotype: A much bigger clone sits one base away, suggesting this may be a read error. The chain employs TRBV7-6 and TRBJ2-7; TRBD1 aligns across 11 bases. Germline V gene lookup returns CDR1 SGHVS and CDR2 FNYEAQ. The CDR3 totals 14 residues. The CDR3 region is CASSPGQGAREQSV. CDR3 sequence (DNA): TGTGCCAGCAGCCCCGGACAGGGGGCTCGGGAGCAGTCCGTC.

This CDR3 is CASIGQGAFGEQFF. DNA of the CDR3: TGTGCCAGCATCGGACAGGGGGCTTTTGGCGAGCAGTTCTTC. The rearrangement uses TRBV7-9 and TRBJ2-1; 11 bases are shared with TRBD1. CDR3 size: 14 residues. The trim removed 7 bases at V and 10 bases at J, leaving 9 bases unmatched. Germline CDR1 SEHNR, CDR2 FQNEAQ (reference sequence). Drawing the rest from reference TRBV7-9 and TRBJ2-1, the complete variable domain is DTGVSQNPRHKITKRGQNVTFRCDPISEHNRLYWYRQTLGQGPEFLTYFQNEAQLEKSRLLSDRFSAERPKGSFSTLEIQRTEQGDSAMYLCASIGQGAFGEQFFGPGTRLTVL.